A selection of T cell receptor beta chains follows, all from one sample in a study of early T cells in non-severe SARS-CoV-2 infection. TCRdb called the 5' RACE reads again in MiXCR, with one record for every CDR3 protein. The top ten clones hold roughly 4% of a sample with tens of thousands of distinct CDR3 sequences, roughly an eighth of them seen once. The sequenced sample consisted of whole blood. The receptors were gathered from an adult who was a healthcare worker with PCR-confirmed SARS-CoV-2 infection or an uninfected control (not recorded which). Each CDR3 is given with its conserved first and last residue. The D gene is left open where the match is weak. Some rows mark clone size as missing; the rest say once, few, many or name a class of expanded clone.

TRBD2 | 17 | TRBJ2-1 | TRBV20-1 | NA | CSASGAQGLAGPNEQFF | TGCAGTGCTAGTGGAGCCCAAGGACTAGCGGGACCCAATGAGCAGTTCTTC
NA | 13 | TRBJ2-1 | TRBV12-3/TRBV12-4 | many | CASSLRGYNEQFF | TGTGCCAGCAGTTTAAGGGGGTACAATGAGCAGTTCTTC
NA | 15 | TRBJ1-1 | TRBV6-5 | many | CASSYILNMNTEAFF | TGTGCCAGCAGTTATATCTTAAACATGAACACTGAAGCTTTCTTT
NA | 14 | TRBJ1-6 | TRBV6-2/TRBV6-3 | many | CASTRRTINSPLHF | TGTGCCAGCACCCGGAGGACAATTAATTCACCCCTCCACTTT
NA | 15 | TRBJ2-2 | TRBV7-2 | NA | CGSSWGQPGTGELFF | TGTGGCAGCAGCTGGGGACAACCGGGCACCGGGGAGCTGTTTTTT
TRBD2 | 16 | TRBJ2-2 | TRBV6-1 | few | CATSLAGGPITGELFF | TGTGCCACCTCCTTAGCGGGAGGGCCTATCACCGGGGAGCTGTTTTTT
NA | 15 | TRBJ2-7 | TRBV6-5 | NA | CASSYSPYDSYEQYF | TGTGCCAGCAGTTATAGTCCTTACGACTCCTACGAGCAGTACTTC
NA | 14 | TRBJ1-1 | TRBV6-5 | many | CASSYYEGNTEAFF | TGTGCCAGCAGTTACTATGAGGGGAACACTGAAGCTTTCTTT
TRBD2 | 15 | TRBJ2-7 | TRBV20-1 | many | CSARDRLAGGIEQYF | TGCAGTGCTAGAGATCGACTAGCGGGAGGGATCGAGCAGTACTTC
NA | 15 | TRBJ1-1 | TRBV7-2 | NA | CASSRVHPLNTEAFF | TGTGCCAGCAGCCGCGTACACCCATTGAACACTGAAGCTTTCTTT
TRBD1 | 15 | TRBJ2-7 | TRBV20-1 | many | CSARMLGQGPNEQYF | TGCAGTGCTAGAATGCTTGGACAGGGCCCCAACGAGCAGTACTTC
TRBD1 | 14 | TRBJ2-1 | TRBV12-3/TRBV12-4 | many | CASSLGQMDNEQFF | TGTGCCAGCAGTTTGGGACAGATGGACAATGAGCAGTTCTTC
NA | 13 | TRBJ1-2 | TRBV6-5 | NA | CASSYSNPRGYTF | TGTGCCAGCAGTTACTCGAATCCGAGGGGCTACACCTTC
TRBD1 | 12 | TRBJ1-1 | TRBV20-1 | few | CSTEQGGTEAFF | TGCAGCACTGAACAGGGGGGCACTGAAGCTTTCTTT
NA | 14 | TRBJ1-1 | TRBV15 | NA | CATSYLGQNTEAFF | TGTGCCACCAGCTACTTAGGACAGAACACTGAAGCTTTCTTT
NA | 13 | TRBJ1-1 | TRBV11-2 | NA | CASSLDRRTEAFF | TGTGCCAGCAGCTTAGATCGACGGACTGAAGCTTTCTTT
NA | 15 | TRBJ2-4 | TRBV6-2/TRBV6-3 | medium-sized | CASTTQEIAKNIQYF | TGTGCCAGCACCACACAGGAAATAGCCAAAAACATTCAGTACTTC
TRBD2 | 14 | TRBJ2-7 | TRBV5-5 | few | CASSLGLATYEQYF | TGTGCCAGCAGCTTGGGACTAGCCACCTACGAGCAGTACTTC
TRBD2 | 15 | TRBJ2-1 | TRBV20-1 | few | CSASDPLAGYNEQFF | TGCAGTGCTAGTGACCCTCTAGCGGGGTACAATGAGCAGTTCTTC
NA | 14 | TRBJ1-4 | TRBV28 | NA | CASRRQYGNEKLFF | TGTGCCAGCAGGCGACAGTACGGTAACGAAAAACTGTTTTTT
NA | 14 | TRBJ2-5 | TRBV2 | few | CASSFRTLQETQYF | TGTGCCAGCAGCTTTCGGACATTGCAAGAGACCCAGTACTTC
NA | 14 | TRBJ1-5 | TRBV28 | NA | CASSSSGAGQPQHF | TGTGCCAGCAGTTCCTCGGGGGCAGGACAGCCCCAGCATTTT
NA | 15 | TRBJ1-1 | TRBV6-1 | few | CASSWGQSPNTEAFF | TGTGCCAGCAGCTGGGGGCAAAGCCCCAACACTGAAGCTTTCTTT
TRBD1 | 15 | TRBJ2-4 | TRBV30 | NA | CAWRDRGLGGNIQYF | TGTGCCTGGAGGGACAGGGGACTGGGAGGAAACATTCAGTACTTC
NA | 15 | TRBJ2-2 | TRBV27 | NA | CASSSITRGRGELFF | TGTGCCAGCAGTTCAATCACGCGGGGGCGGGGGGAGCTGTTTTTT
TRBD2 | 15 | TRBJ2-2 | TRBV6-1 | many | CASSAAGGLTGELFF | TGTGCCAGCAGTGCGGCGGGGGGGCTGACCGGGGAGCTGTTTTTT
NA | 15 | TRBJ1-2 | TRBV6-5 | NA | CASSYSPDTGAGYTF | TGTGCCAGCAGTTACTCACCGGACACGGGGGCTGGCTACACCTTC
NA | 15 | TRBJ2-2 | TRBV7-2 | few | CASSPGLTNTGELFF | TGTGCCAGCAGCCCGGGACTCACCAACACCGGGGAGCTGTTTTTT